The clone carrying this T cell receptor beta chain has a handful of counts. Trimming removed 9 bases from V and 9 bases from J, with 21 bases in between. The CDR3 is 15 residues long. CDR1 MNHEY and CDR2 SVGAGI come from the germline V gene. This entry belongs to a study of blood T cell repertoires in COVID-19. Study-level background: The United States, Italy and Spain provided the acute and convalescent COVID-19 samples. PBMCs, B-cell-depleted T cells, or T cells were the source of the cDNA or gDNA that made up the material.

Authors' processing steps: Researchers report that nucleated cell counts were estimated from reference gene primer amplification. Some clones are missing from TCRdb's copy, which holds only in-frame ones; the method was immunoSEQ multiplex PCR. V, J and clone size are those of that table, while D and trimming were read from the DNA. The sample includes more than 100,000 clones, about four fifths of them seen just once. The sample consisted of peripheral blood. The V call is TRBV6-5, the J call TRBJ1-6; D is unresolved. The clonotype comes from a man in his sixties or seventies with acute or convalescent COVID-19. The CDR3 sequence: CASPPGRGSGSPLHF. DNA of the CDR3: TGTGCCAGTCCTCCGGGGAGAGGATCCGGTTCACCCCTCCACTTT.